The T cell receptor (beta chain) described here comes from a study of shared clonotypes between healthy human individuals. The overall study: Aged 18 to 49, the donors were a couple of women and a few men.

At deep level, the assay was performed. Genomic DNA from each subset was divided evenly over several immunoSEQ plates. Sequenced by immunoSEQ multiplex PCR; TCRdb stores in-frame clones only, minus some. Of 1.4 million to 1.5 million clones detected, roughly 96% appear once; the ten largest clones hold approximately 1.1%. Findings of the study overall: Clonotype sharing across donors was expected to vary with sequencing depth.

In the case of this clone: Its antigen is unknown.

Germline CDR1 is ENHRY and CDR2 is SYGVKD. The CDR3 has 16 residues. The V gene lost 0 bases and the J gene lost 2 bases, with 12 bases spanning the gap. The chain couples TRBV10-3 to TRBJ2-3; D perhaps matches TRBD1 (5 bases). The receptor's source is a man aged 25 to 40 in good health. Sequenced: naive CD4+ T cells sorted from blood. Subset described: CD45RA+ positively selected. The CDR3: CAISESKTAATDTQYF. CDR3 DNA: TGTGCCATCAGTGAGTCAAAGACAGCAGCCACAGATACGCAGTATTTT.